The 8 T cell receptor beta chains below come from one sample, sequenced in a study of blood T cell repertoires in COVID-19. Libraries were prepared by immunoSEQ multiplex PCR; TCRdb keeps only in-frame clonotypes and omits some of them. The sample has tens of thousands of clones; around 80% are singletons. Sequenced sample: peripheral blood. Source of these receptors: a human donor in a cohort sampled during active COVID-19.

The rearrangement joins TRBV7-2 to TRBJ1-5; D is unclear. The CDR3 spans 15 residues. Trimming removed 2 bases from V and 3 bases from J, with 11 bases in between. Germline V gene sequence: CDR1 SGHTA, CDR2 FQGNSA. The CDR3 region has the DNA TGTGCCAGCAGCTTAAGCCAACAGAACAATCAGCCCCAGCATTTT. This codes for CASSLSQQNNQPQHF. Filled out from reference TRBV7-2 and TRBJ1-5, the complete variable domain reads GAGVSQSPSNKVTEKGKDVELRCDPISGHTALYWYRQSLGQGLEFLIYFQGNSAPDKSGLPSDRFSAERTGGSVSTLTIQRTQQEDSAVYLCASSLSQQNNQPQHFGDGTRLSIL.

Only a few counts were recorded for this clone. The V gene is TRBV5-1, the J gene TRBJ1-2, with D possibly TRBD1 on 5 matching bases. Germline CDR1 is SGHRS and CDR2 is YFSETQ. The CDR3 runs to 15 residues. V lost 0 bases, J lost 2 bases, and 11 bases lay in between. CDR3 loop: CASSLAPSGNYGYTF. The CDR3 coding sequence is TGCGCCAGCAGCTTGGCGCCGTCAGGGAACTATGGCTACACCTTC.

The chain couples TRBV5-4 to TRBJ2-2; 10 bases are a match to TRBD1. The germline V gene has CDR1 SGHNT and CDR2 YYREEE (reference sequence). V was pared by 5 bases and J by 6 bases, with 4 bases of the junction left unmatched. The CDR3 is 14 residues long. The CDR3 region is CASRGQGKSGELFF. The CDR3 nucleotides are TGTGCCAGCAGGGGACAGGGGAAGTCCGGGGAGCTGTTTTTT.

For the CDR3, the DNA is TGTGCCAGCAGCCTACAAGGGGTAGGAACTGAAGCTTTCTTT. Protein: CASSLQGVGTEAFF. V usage is TRBV7-2 and J usage is TRBJ1-1, with TRBD1 as a possible D gene (5 bases). V lost 5 bases, J lost 5 bases, and 15 bases lay in between. The CDR3 is 14 amino acids. The germline V gene encodes CDR1 SGHTA and CDR2 FQGNSA.

The chain recombines TRBV7-9 with TRBJ1-3; TRBD1 aligns across 9 bases. The CDR3 runs 18 residues. Trimming cost V 5 bases and J 1 base; bases outside gene matches: 12. Germline loops: CDR1 SEHNR, CDR2 FQNEAQ (reference sequence). The DNA for the CDR3 is TGTGCCAGCAGCGAGTCCCCGGGACAGGGAGAGTCTGGAAACACCATATATTTT. Its translation is CASSESPGQGESGNTIYF. Drawing the rest from reference TRBV7-9 and TRBJ1-3, the complete variable domain is DTGVSQNPRHKITKRGQNVTFRCDPISEHNRLYWYRQTLGQGPEFLTYFQNEAQLEKSRLLSDRFSAERPKGSFSTLEIQRTEQGDSAMYLCASSESPGQGESGNTIYFGEGSWLTVV.

In its sample, this clone was seen once. The V call is TRBV10-2, the J call TRBJ1-5; D is undetermined. V lost 2 bases, J lost 5 bases, and 19 bases lay in between. The CDR3 runs 17 residues. CDR1 is WSHSY, CDR2 SAAADI, per germline. The CDR3 region has the DNA TGCGCCAGCAGTGAGAGGAGGGTCCCCACCGAGGATCAGCCCCAGCATTTT. Its translation: CASSERRVPTEDQPQHF.

The rearrangement links TRBV6-5 to TRBJ2-1, with D unresolved. V dropped 6 bases and J dropped 2 bases, with 14 bases sitting between them. Per germline, CDR1 MNHEY and CDR2 SVGAGI. The CDR3 consists of 15 residues. The CDR3 coding sequence is TGTGCCAGCAGCTCCTCAAGTGGGCCCTACAATGAGCAGTTCTTC. Protein: CASSSSSGPYNEQFF.

The genes are TRBV18 and TRBJ1-2; 11 bases map to TRBD1. Per the germline V gene, CDR1 is KGHSH and CDR2 is LQKENI. The CDR3 runs 15 residues. Germline trimming cut 5 bases from V and 8 bases from J; bases unmatched to any gene: 10. CDR3 loop: CASSTGTGGIGGYTF. In DNA form, the CDR3 reads TGTGCCAGCTCAACCGGGACAGGGGGTATAGGAGGCTACACCTTC. Supplemented by reference TRBV18 and TRBJ1-2, the full variable domain reads NAGVMQNPRHLVRRRGQEARLRCSPMKGHSHVYWYRQLPEEGLKFMVYLQKENIIDESGMPKERFSAEFPKEGPSILRIQQVVRGDSAAYFCASSTGTGGIGGYTFGSGTRLTVV.